The 21 T cell receptor beta chains below were found in one sample sequenced in a study of T cell responses to AZD1222 COVID-19 vaccine. Using immunoSEQ multiplex PCR, the repertoire was profiled, and TCRdb retains in-frame clones only, with some absent. The sample lists 200,000 or so clones; around 87% were seen once. Sample: peripheral blood, taken on day 0 of MenACWY control vaccination. The receptors derive from an adult in good health.

The rearrangement joins TRBV15 to TRBJ1-5; D unclear. The V end lost 1 base, the J end lost 11 bases, and 12 bases lay between the germline ends. The CDR3 totals 13 residues. Germline CDR1 is LNHNV and CDR2 is YYDKDF (reference sequence). CDR3 sequence reads: CATSRVPSETQHF. CDR3 sequence (DNA): TGTGCCACCAGCAGAGTCCCCTCAGAGACCCAGCATTTT.

The chain uses TRBV11-3 and TRBJ2-5; D is undetermined. Trimming stripped 5 bases from V and 5 bases from J, with 12 bases between. Germline loops: CDR1 SGHNT, CDR2 YENEEA. CDR3 length: 13 residues. CDR3 coding DNA: TGTGCCAGCAGCGCCCGAAACCGGGAGACCCAGTACTTC. The encoded protein is CASSARNRETQYF.

The chain joins TRBV19 to TRBJ2-6; a weak D match, TRBD1 (6 bases). This CDR3 region has 15 residues. Germline V lookup: CDR1 LNHDA, CDR2 SQIVND (reference sequence). The germline V and J ends were trimmed by 8 bases and 0 bases, with 11 bases remaining between them. The CDR3, as DNA: TGTGCCAGTGGGGACATAAACTCTGGGGCCAACGTCCTGACTTTC. It yields the protein CASGDINSGANVLTF.

This rearrangement joins TRBV7-2 to TRBJ2-5; TRBD1 matches at 7 bases. This CDR3 is built from 15 residues. CDR1 is SGHTA and CDR2 is FQGNSA in the germline V gene. Unmatched junction bases numbered 7, after V lost 1 base and J lost 5 bases. For the CDR3, the DNA is TGTGCCAGCAGCTTAGACCCCCACAGGGGCGAGACCCAGTACTTC. Its protein product is CASSLDPHRGETQYF.

With respect to this clone: Other DNA sequences in the sample encode the same CDR3. This chain connects TRBV4-3 to TRBJ2-6; 7 bases are a match to TRBD1. V gave up 3 bases and J gave up 2 bases; unmatched junction bases: 4. The CDR3 consists of 16 residues. CDR1 and CDR2 (germline): LGHNA, YSLEER. CDR3 residues: CASSQDQGAGANVLTF. CDR3 nucleotide sequence: TGCGCCAGCAGCCAGGATCAGGGGGCTGGGGCCAACGTCCTGACTTTC.

The chain uses TRBV19 and TRBJ2-7; the D gene is possibly TRBD2 (5 bases). The germline V gene has CDR1 LNHDA and CDR2 SQIVND (reference sequence). The CDR3 length is 18 residues. Trimming left V 4 bases short and J 0 bases short, with 22 bases between. The CDR3 spells CASSTVRKDLEASYEQYF. The CDR3 coding sequence is TGTGCCAGTAGTACAGTTAGAAAGGACCTGGAGGCCTCCTACGAGCAGTACTTC.

The CDR3 sequence: CASRPGRRINYGYTF. The CDR3 DNA is TGTGCCAGCAGACCTGGGCGTCGGATTAACTATGGCTACACCTTC. V is TRBV5-5 and J is TRBJ1-2; D is ambiguous. This CDR3 is 15 amino acids long. Germline-derived CDR1 and CDR2 are SGHKS and YYEKEE (reference sequence). The V end lost 5 bases, the J end lost 1 base, and 15 bases lay between the germline ends.

V and J are TRBV28 and TRBJ1-1; D call uncertain. V gave up 3 bases and J gave up 0 bases, with 8 bases separating them. This CDR3 contains 14 residues. CDR1 is MDHEN, CDR2 SYDVKM, per germline. DNA of the CDR3: TGTGCCAGCAGTTTCCTGCAGGTGAACACTGAAGCTTTCTTT. As protein: CASSFLQVNTEAFF.

V is TRBV18 and J is TRBJ1-1, with D unclear. This CDR3 has 13 amino acids. Germline CDR1 and CDR2: KGHSH and LQKENI. V was shortened by 6 bases and J by 1 base, with 9 bases between the two germline ends. The chain's CDR3 is CASSPLGNTEAFF. DNA of the CDR3: TGTGCCAGCTCCCCGTTGGGGAACACTGAAGCTTTCTTT.

The chain carries TRBV6-5 and TRBJ1-2; D may be TRBD1 (5 bases). The germline V and J ends were trimmed by 9 bases and 4 bases, with 21 bases remaining between them. The CDR3 loop spans 15 amino acids. Germline CDR1 is MNHEY and CDR2 is SVGAGI. DNA of the CDR3: TGTGCCAGTCAAGTCGCCAGGGACGGCGGCTATGGCTACACCTTC. It is translated as CASQVARDGGYGYTF.

The J gene is TRBJ2-5, the V gene TRBV4-1; D may be TRBD1 (6 bases). Per germline, CDR1 MGHRA and CDR2 YSYEKL. V shed 0 bases and J shed 6 bases, with 11 bases lying between them. This CDR3 comprises 14 residues. The CDR3 loop reads CASSQEGTRKTQYF. In DNA, the CDR3 is TGCGCCAGCAGCCAAGAAGGGACACGAAAGACCCAGTACTTC.

The chain couples TRBV6-5 to TRBJ1-1, with D unresolved. This CDR3 is built from 12 residues. Germline V lookup: CDR1 MNHEY, CDR2 SVGAGI. Trimming took off 6 bases at V and 11 bases at J, with 16 bases between the two ends. This chain's CDR3 is CASRETAGKAFF. The CDR3 bases are TGTGCCAGCAGGGAGACGGCTGGGAAGGCTTTCTTT.

This clone was seen a few times. The chain uses TRBV5-8 and TRBJ2-7; tentatively, D is TRBD1 or TRBD2 (6 bases each). This CDR3 is built from 16 residues. Germline V gene data show CDR1 as SGHTS and CDR2 as YDEGEE. V was shortened by 6 bases and J by 6 bases, with 25 bases between the two germline ends. The CDR3 region has the DNA TGTGCCAGCACCACCCGTGGAGGGGGGTTGAGGGGCGAGCAGTACTTC. This encodes CASTTRGGGLRGEQYF.

V usage is TRBV30 and J usage is TRBJ2-3, with 9 positions matching TRBD1. The V segment lost 3 bases and the J segment 3 bases; nucleotides outside the gene matches: 7. The CDR3 spans 15 residues. Germline assignment: CDR1 GTSNPN and CDR2 SVGIG (reference sequence). CDR3 region: CAWSRDREATDTQYF. In nucleotides, the CDR3 is TGTGCCTGGAGCCGGGACAGGGAGGCGACAGATACGCAGTATTTT. The complete variable domain, with remaining parts taken from reference TRBV30 and TRBJ2-3, reads SQTIHQWPATLVQPVGSPLSLECTVEGTSNPNLYWYRQAAGRGLQLLFYSVGIGQISSEVPQNLSASRPQDRQFILSSKKLLLSDSGFYLCAWSRDREATDTQYFGPGTRLTVL.

The V call is TRBV2, the J call TRBJ1-1, with TRBD1 matching over 9 bases. Germline lookup yields CDR1 SNHLY and CDR2 FYNNEI. The CDR3 contains 14 residues. V lost 5 bases and J lost 2; bases outside the gene matches: 3. For the CDR3, the DNA is TGTGCCAGCAGTAGGACAGGGGTTAACACTGAAGCTTTCTTT. It codes for CASSRTGVNTEAFF. The full variable domain, completed using reference TRBV2 and TRBJ1-1, is EPEVTQTPSHQVTQMGQEVILRCVPISNHLYFYWYRQILGQKVEFLVSFYNNEISEKSEIFDDQFSVERPDGSNFTLKIRSTKLEDSAMYFCASSRTGVNTEAFFGQGTRLTVV.

This chain uses TRBV19 with TRBJ2-5; D is ambiguous. The germline V gene has CDR1 LNHDA and CDR2 SQIVND (reference sequence). The CDR3 consists of 15 residues. V lost 4 bases, J lost 2 bases, and 14 bases lay in between. The DNA for the CDR3 is TGTGCCAGTAGTACAGGCGGTCTGCTACAAGAGACCCAGTACTTC. Translated: CASSTGGLLQETQYF.

V gene TRBV2 combines with J gene TRBJ1-2; 7 nucleotides match TRBD1. Germline V gene data show CDR1 as SNHLY and CDR2 as FYNNEI. Losses at the gene ends were 8 bases for V and 8 bases for J; bases not matched to a gene: 14. There are 14 residues in the CDR3. The CDR3 loop reads CASGTEPQGVGYTF. The CDR3 DNA is TGTGCCAGCGGTACCGAGCCCCAGGGGGTAGGCTACACCTTC.

This rearrangement joins TRBV28 to TRBJ2-2, with TRBD1 as a possible D gene (5 bases). This CDR3 is built from 19 residues. Trimming removed 1 base at V and 5 bases at J, with 23 bases between. CDR1 is MDHEN, CDR2 SYDVKM, per germline. CDR3 sequence (DNA): TGTGCCAGCAGTTTATTCGCACAGGCAGGAACGATTTTGACCGGGGAGCTGTTTTTT. This codes for CASSLFAQAGTILTGELFF.

The rearrangement joins TRBV6-5 to TRBJ1-5; no definite D call. In germline, CDR1 is MNHEY, CDR2 SVGAGI. Deletions cut 2 bases from V and 7 bases from J, with 12 bases between. The CDR3 runs 14 residues. CDR3 loop: CASSYEAGFQPQHF. The CDR3 DNA reads as TGTGCCAGCAGTTACGAGGCGGGGTTCCAGCCCCAGCATTTT.

The CDR3 sequence is CASSQSPGQANTGELFF. CDR3 sequence (DNA): TGCGCCAGCAGCCAGAGTCCCGGACAGGCGAACACCGGGGAGCTGTTTTTT. This chain connects TRBV4-3 to TRBJ2-2; 7 bases align to TRBD1. This CDR3 comprises 17 residues. J was trimmed by 0 bases and V by 3 bases; bases with no gene match: 7. Germline lookup yields CDR1 LGHNA and CDR2 YSLEER.

The CDR3 protein is CASSTSADEKLFF. Here the CDR3 DNA reads TGTGCCAGTAGTACCTCCGCAGACGAAAAACTGTTTTTT. This sequence joins TRBV19 and TRBJ1-4, with D hard to call. CDR1 and CDR2 from the germline V gene are LNHDA and SQIVND (reference sequence). This CDR3 region has 13 residues. Trimming removed 4 bases from V and 8 bases from J, with 11 bases in between.